This entry features one T cell receptor (beta chain) sequence. Its target is not known. These data originate in a study of shared clonotypes between healthy human individuals. Whole-study results and caveats: On the whole, naive subsets had larger estimated richness than memory subsets had.

Profiled with immunoSEQ multiplex PCR; TCRdb holds only in-frame clones, not every one. The repertoire holds some 1,400,000 clones, with around 97% as singletons. This TCR came from a man between 25 and 39 years old in good health. Material: naive CD4+ T cells sorted from blood. As to subset: CD45RA+ positively selected.

CDR3 coding DNA: TGTGCCAGCAGCAGTCGCAGGGGTAGGGCGAACACCGGGGAGCTGTTTTTT. Amino acids: CASSSRRGRANTGELFF. The rearrangement joins TRBV14 to TRBJ2-2; the D gene is possibly TRBD1 (6 bases). Germline CDR1 and CDR2: SGHDN and FVKESK. V was pared by 5 bases and J by 0 bases, with 16 bases between. CDR3 length: 17 amino acids.